This T cell receptor beta chain is drawn from a study of T cell clones after liver transplantation. V was pared by 1 base and J by 5 bases, with 10 bases between. The V gene's germline CDR1 is SGHKS and CDR2 YYEKEE (reference sequence). There are 15 residues in the CDR3. TCRdb keeps only in-frame clones here, not all; method: immunoSEQ multiplex PCR. The table records some 110,000 clones, 75% to 85% of them present only once. The origin of this receptor is a human donor who received a liver transplant. The starting material was CD4+ T cells from blood, obtained before liver transplant. The chain couples TRBV5-5 to TRBJ1-6; D is undetermined. The CDR3 reads CASSLSRENNSPLHF. The CDR3 bases are TGTGCCAGCAGCTTGTCAAGGGAAAATAATTCACCCCTCCACTTT.